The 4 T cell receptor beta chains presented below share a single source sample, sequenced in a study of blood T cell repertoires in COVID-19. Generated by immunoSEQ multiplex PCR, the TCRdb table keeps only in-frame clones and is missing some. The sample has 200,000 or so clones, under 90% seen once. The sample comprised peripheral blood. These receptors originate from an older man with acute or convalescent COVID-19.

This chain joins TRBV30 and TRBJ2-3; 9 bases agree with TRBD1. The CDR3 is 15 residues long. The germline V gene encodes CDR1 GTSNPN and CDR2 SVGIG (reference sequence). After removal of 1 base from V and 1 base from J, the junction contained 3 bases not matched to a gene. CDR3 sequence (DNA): TGTGCCTGGAGTGCGACAGGGGGGCGCACAGATACGCAGTATTTT. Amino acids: CAWSATGGRTDTQYF.

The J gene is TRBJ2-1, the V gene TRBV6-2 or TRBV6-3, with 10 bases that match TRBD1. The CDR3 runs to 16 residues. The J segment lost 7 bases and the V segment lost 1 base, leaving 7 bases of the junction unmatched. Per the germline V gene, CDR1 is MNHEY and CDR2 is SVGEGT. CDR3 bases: TGTGCCAGCAGTTACTACGGACAGGGGGTGATGAATGAGCAGTTCTTC. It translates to CASSYYGQGVMNEQFF.

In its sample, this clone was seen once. Written as DNA, the CDR3 is TGTGCCAGCAGTGGGGCGGGGACAGGGGGCATCTATGGCTACACCTTC. It specifies CASSGAGTGGIYGYTF. The rearrangement uses TRBV25-1 and TRBJ1-2; 12 nucleotides align to TRBD1. Germline CDR1 and CDR2: MGHDK and SYGVNS. Losses at the gene ends were 4 bases for V and 4 bases for J; bases not matched to a gene: 7. The CDR3 contains 16 residues.

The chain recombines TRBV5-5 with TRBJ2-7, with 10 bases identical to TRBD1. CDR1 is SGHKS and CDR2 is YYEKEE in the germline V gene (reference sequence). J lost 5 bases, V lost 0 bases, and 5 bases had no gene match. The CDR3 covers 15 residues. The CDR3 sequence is CASSLGVGTGDEQYF. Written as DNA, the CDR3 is TGTGCCAGCAGCTTGGGCGTCGGGACAGGGGACGAGCAGTACTTC.